What follows are 28 T cell receptor beta chains derived from one specimen sequenced in a study of response to subunit inactivated influenza vaccine. TCRdb re-called the RT-PCR reads with MiXCR, one entry per CDR3 protein. The profile shows over 300,000 distinct CDR3 sequences, about a fifth of them singletons. The source was PBMCs from blood, collected around 22 months after vaccination. Receptors originate from a man between 50 and 69 years old who received an inactivated influenza vaccine.

The chain joins TRBV5-6 to TRBJ1-5; D ambiguous. This CDR3 has 14 residues. The germline V gene has CDR1 SGHDT and CDR2 YYEEEE. V lost 2 bases to trimming and J lost 3 bases, with 9 bases between them. CDR3 sequence reads: CASSFGQSNQPQHF. In nucleotides, the CDR3 is TGTGCCAGCAGCTTCGGGCAGTCCAATCAGCCCCAGCATTTT.

V is TRBV6-2 or TRBV6-3 and J is TRBJ1-2; D ambiguous. Trimming stripped 9 bases from V and 0 bases from J, with 11 bases between. Germline CDR1 is MNHEY and CDR2 is SVGEGT. There are 13 residues in the CDR3. CDR3 DNA: TGTGCCAGTACGGACCTGGCTAACTATGGCTACACCTTC. Translated: CASTDLANYGYTF.

This rearrangement joins TRBV2 to TRBJ2-3, with 8 positions matching TRBD1. With 0 bases clipped from V and 0 bases from J, the junction kept 8 bases outside the gene matches. This CDR3 spans 18 amino acids. The germline V gene has CDR1 SNHLY and CDR2 FYNNEI. The CDR3 region has the DNA TGTGCCAGCAGTGAAGCGTGGGACAGGAGGTATAGCACAGATACGCAGTATTTT. Protein product: CASSEAWDRRYSTDTQYF.

This clonotype was counted a few times. This chain joins TRBV7-2 and TRBJ2-1; 8 nucleotides agree with TRBD2. Per the germline V gene, CDR1 is SGHTA and CDR2 is FQGNSA. The CDR3 contains 14 residues. V gave up 1 base and J gave up 7 bases; unmatched junction bases: 3. For the CDR3, the DNA is TGTGCCAGCAGCTTAGGTGGACTAGCAAATGAGCAGTTCTTC. Encoded protein: CASSLGGLANEQFF.

This chain connects TRBV18 to TRBJ1-1, with a weak D call TRBD1 (5 bases). Trimming took off 0 bases at V and 5 bases at J, with 10 bases between the two ends. The length of the CDR3 is 14 residues. The germline V gene encodes CDR1 KGHSH and CDR2 LQKENI. CDR3 residues: CASSPPGARTEAFF. CDR3 sequence (DNA): TGTGCCAGCTCACCACCAGGGGCGCGGACTGAAGCTTTCTTT.

This clonotype was counted only a few times. This rearrangement joins TRBV15 to TRBJ1-1; the D gene is possibly TRBD1 (5 bases). Per the germline V gene, CDR1 is LNHNV and CDR2 is YYDKDF (reference sequence). The CDR3 runs to 13 residues. Trimming cost V 5 bases and J 0 bases, with 7 bases left between them. CDR3 DNA sequence: TGTGCCACCAGCGGGGCGGTGAACACTGAAGCTTTCTTT. As protein: CATSGAVNTEAFF.

The rearrangement joins TRBV12-3 or TRBV12-4 to TRBJ2-5; TRBD2 matches at 9 bases. V lost 3 bases to trimming and J lost 5 bases; unmatched junction nucleotides: 4. The CDR3 is 14 amino acids. The CDR3 bases are TGTGCCAGCAGTTTTGGGACTAGCACGGAGACCCAGTACTTC. It translates to CASSFGTSTETQYF.

Here the CDR3 DNA reads TGTGCCAGCAGCTTTCAGGGAGCGGGGACCCAGTACTTC. It translates to CASSFQGAGTQYF. This chain links TRBV11-2 with TRBJ2-5; TRBD2 might be the D (6 bases). The CDR3 covers 13 residues. V was pared by 3 bases and J by 7 bases, with 12 bases between. From germline, CDR1 is SGHAT and CDR2 FQNNGV.

The V and J genes are TRBV20-1 and TRBJ2-1; D gene ambiguous. Germline lookup yields CDR1 DFQATT and CDR2 SNEGSKA (reference sequence). Trimming cost V 2 bases and J 7 bases, with 15 bases left between them. The CDR3 runs 14 residues. The CDR3, as DNA: TGCAGTGCTAGACATGGCCGAAACGTGAATGAGCAGTTCTTC. This gives the protein CSARHGRNVNEQFF.

The rearrangement links TRBV27 to TRBJ1-6, with D unclear. CDR3 length: 13 residues. V shed 2 bases and J shed 10 bases, with 9 bases lying between them. Germline CDR1 is MNHEY and CDR2 is SMNVEV (reference sequence). The CDR3 DNA reads as TGTGCCAGCAGTTTAAGGGTTCAGTCACCCCTCCACTTT. It translates to CASSLRVQSPLHF.

The chain recombines TRBV18 with TRBJ1-4; D gene ambiguous. The CDR3 contains 18 residues. V was pared by 3 bases and J by 4 bases, with 21 bases between. Germline V gene lookup returns CDR1 KGHSH and CDR2 LQKENI. The CDR3 DNA is TGTGCCAGCTCACCTTATAGTCTCGGCGGAGCTTTTAATGAAAAACTGTTTTTT. Translating gives CASSPYSLGGAFNEKLFF.

This clonotype appeared a few times. This chain connects TRBV20-1 to TRBJ1-6; D uncertain. Looked up from germline, CDR1 is DFQATT and CDR2 is SNEGSKA (reference sequence). Between the trimmed V and J ends, which lost 7 bases and 7 bases, there was a span of 20 bases. This CDR3 has 15 residues. As DNA, the CDR3 is TGCAGTGGGGCGGACCGACGGTTGACGAATTCACCCCTCCACTTT. Amino acid sequence: CSGADRRLTNSPLHF.

This chain uses TRBV21-1 with TRBJ2-3. TRBV21-1 represents a pseudogene. The CDR3 consists of 15 residues. Here the CDR3 reads CASSDGPQVADTQYF. CDR3 DNA sequence: TGTGCCAGCAGTGACGGACCTCAAGTCGCAGATACGCAGTATTTT.

V is TRBV12-3 or TRBV12-4 and J is TRBJ2-1, with TRBD1 matching over 7 bases. The CDR3 has 16 residues. The trim removed 0 bases at V and 2 bases at J, leaving 4 bases unmatched. The CDR3 nucleotides read TGTGCCAGCAGTTTAGCGGTGAGGGGGCCCTACAATGAGCAGTTCTTC. Its translation is CASSLAVRGPYNEQFF.

For this clonotype: Germline is not matched at one junction end, which may reflect a read error. V usage is TRBV2 and J usage is TRBJ1-4; D is perhaps TRBD1 (5 bases). Germline V gives CDR1 SNHLY, CDR2 FYNNEI. The CDR3 is made up of 14 amino acids. The CDR3 sequence: CTSSEEAGNEKLFF. The CDR3 DNA reads as TGTACCAGCAGTGAAGAGGCAGGGAATGAAAAACTGTTTTTT.

The chain combines TRBV6-1 with TRBJ1-2, with 7 positions matching TRBD1. V lost 9 bases to trimming and J lost 7 bases; unmatched junction nucleotides: 8. Germline-derived CDR1 and CDR2 are MNHNS and SASEGT. There are 12 residues in the CDR3. The CDR3 DNA follows: TGTGCCAGTCATACGGCAGGGGGTGGCTACACCTTC. Its protein product is CASHTAGGGYTF.

This clonotype was detected many times. V and J are TRBV3-1 and TRBJ2-2; 9 bases line up with TRBD1. V trimming: 2 bases; J trimming: 5 bases; junction bases outside the gene matches: 6. Germline CDR1 LGHDT, CDR2 YNNKEL (reference sequence). The CDR3 is 16 amino acids. The CDR3 here is CASSQHPGQGTGELFF. In DNA form, the CDR3 reads TGTGCCAGCAGCCAACATCCGGGACAGGGTACCGGGGAGCTGTTTTTT. Supplemented by reference TRBV3-1 and TRBJ2-2, the full variable domain reads DTAVSQTPKYLVTQMGNDKSIKCEQNLGHDTMYWYKQDSKKFLKIMFSYNNKELIINETVPNRFSPKSPDKAHLNLHINSLELGDSAVYFCASSQHPGQGTGELFFGEGSRLTVL.

The CDR3, as DNA: TGTGCCGGCGGACCCGGGACAGAGGCTAATCAGCCCCAGCATTTT. The encoded protein is CAGGPGTEANQPQHF. The chain joins TRBV19 to TRBJ1-5; 7 nucleotides align to TRBD1. The CDR3 totals 15 residues. The germline CDR1 and CDR2 sequences are LNHDA and SQIVND (reference sequence). V dropped 11 bases and J dropped 4; count of bases not matched to a gene: 14.

This clonotype has more than one count but fewer than ten. The genes are TRBV6-2 or TRBV6-3 and TRBJ1-1; D ambiguous. This CDR3 spans 13 amino acids. Germline V gene lookup returns CDR1 MNHEY and CDR2 SVGEGT. Deletions cut 7 bases from V and 5 bases from J, with 14 bases between. The CDR3 protein is CASMRGRGTEAFF. The CDR3 nucleotides are TGTGCCAGCATGAGAGGGAGAGGAACTGAAGCTTTCTTT.

This clonotype was seen only a few times. V is TRBV2 and J is TRBJ1-2; 9 bases line up with TRBD1. This CDR3 comprises 13 residues. J gave up 8 bases and V 10 bases, and 11 bases lay outside the gene matches. Germline-derived CDR1 and CDR2 are SNHLY and FYNNEI. The CDR3 nucleotides read TGTGCCACCCACCCGGGACAGGGTAAAGGCTACACCTTC. This gives the protein CATHPGQGKGYTF.

By sample share, this clonotype is medium-sized. The chain uses TRBV10-3 and TRBJ1-2; TRBD1 agrees at 7 bases. The CDR3 totals 11 residues. Germline assignment: CDR1 ENHRY and CDR2 SYGVKD. The ends lost 7 bases at V and 7 bases at J; junction bases unmatched: 3. CDR3 coding DNA: TGTGCCATCACGGAGGGGGCTGGCTACACCTTC. This gives the protein CAITEGAGYTF.

This clonotype was seen at least ten times. This rearrangement joins TRBV7-9 to TRBJ1-1; D uncertain. V lost 4 bases to trimming and J lost 1 base, with 13 bases between them. CDR1 is SEHNR and CDR2 is FQNEAQ in the germline V gene (reference sequence). The CDR3 has 15 amino acids. CDR3 DNA: TGTGCCAGCAGCTCCCGGCGGGTGGGGAACACTGAAGCTTTCTTT. Residues: CASSSRRVGNTEAFF.

J is TRBJ2-3 and V is TRBV4-1; D not certain. Germline V gives CDR1 MGHRA, CDR2 YSYEKL. V lost 1 base and J 2 bases, leaving 7 bases between the germline ends. There are 14 residues in the CDR3. This CDR3 is CASSQVISTDTQYF. The CDR3 nucleotides read TGCGCCAGCAGCCAAGTTATCTCCACAGATACGCAGTATTTT.

The sample holds a few counts of this clonotype. This sequence joins TRBV29-1 and TRBJ2-5; a possible D gene is TRBD1 (5 bases). Trimming pared 5 bases from V and 2 bases from J, leaving 9 bases between. The germline gives CDR1 SQVTM, CDR2 ANQGSEA. The CDR3 has 12 amino acids. CDR3 residues: CSVLGQQETQYF. CDR3 nucleotide sequence: TGCAGCGTTCTGGGGCAGCAAGAGACCCAGTACTTC.

This clonotype has only a few counts. The V call is TRBV10-3, the J call TRBJ2-7; D gene uncertain. Trimming shortened V by 4 bases and J by 0 bases, and 10 bases separated the two germline ends. There are 14 residues in the CDR3. Germline V gene data show CDR1 as ENHRY and CDR2 as SYGVKD. The CDR3 loop reads CAISGTASSYEQYF. The CDR3 nucleotides are TGTGCCATCAGTGGGACGGCCAGCTCCTACGAGCAGTACTTC.

This clonotype was seen at least ten times. This chain joins TRBV28 and TRBJ2-7; D ambiguous. The CDR3 is 13 residues long. Germline loops: CDR1 MDHEN, CDR2 SYDVKM. V was shortened by 2 bases and J by 0 bases, with 5 bases between the two germline ends. CDR3 sequence reads: CASSLVYSYEQYF. The CDR3 DNA sequence: TGTGCCAGCAGTTTAGTTTACTCCTACGAGCAGTACTTC.

The chain carries TRBV6-2 or TRBV6-3 and TRBJ1-4, with 7 nucleotides matching TRBD1. V trimming: 8 bases; J trimming: 10 bases; junction bases outside the gene matches: 7. This CDR3 region has 12 residues. Looked up from germline, CDR1 is MNHEY and CDR2 is SVGEGT. The CDR3 coding sequence is TGTGCCAGCGGGGGACAGACCGGAAAACTGTTTTTT. Translating it yields CASGGQTGKLFF.

This clonotype was detected ten times or more. V is TRBV9 and J is TRBJ1-2; 7 bases map to TRBD1. V lost 2 bases, J lost 4 bases, and 8 bases stayed unmatched. This CDR3 has 15 amino acids. Germline V lookup: CDR1 SGDLS, CDR2 YYNGEE. This chain's CDR3 is CASSVGGQILYGYTF. The CDR3 region has the DNA TGTGCCAGCAGCGTGGGGGGACAGATCCTCTATGGCTACACCTTC.